Listed here are 13 T cell receptor beta chains from one sample, sequenced in a study of T cell responses to AZD1222 COVID-19 vaccine. The table came from immunoSEQ multiplex PCR; TCRdb's copy has only in-frame clones and leaves some out. The sample carries about 76,000 clones, roughly 90% recorded once. Sequences were derived from peripheral blood, sampled on day 0 of AZD1222 vaccination. All receptors come from an adult in good health.

The J gene is TRBJ1-5, the V gene TRBV4-2; D remains ambiguous. The CDR3 is made up of 15 amino acids. Per the germline V gene, CDR1 is LGHNA and CDR2 is YNFKEQ. V was clipped by 0 bases and J by 7 bases, with 13 bases between them. The chain's CDR3 is CASSQEGGVGQPQHF. The CDR3 bases are TGTGCCAGCAGCCAAGAGGGCGGGGTAGGGCAGCCCCAGCATTTT.

This chain uses TRBV4-1 with TRBJ1-2; D remains unclear. The germline V and J ends were trimmed by 0 bases and 5 bases, with 10 bases remaining between them. Germline V gene lookup returns CDR1 MGHRA and CDR2 YSYEKL. This CDR3 contains 14 residues. CDR3 nucleotides: TGCGCCAGCAGCCAAGAGTCCAGGATTTATGGCTACACCTTC. It is translated as CASSQESRIYGYTF.

This chain joins TRBV4-1 and TRBJ2-2; TRBD1 matches at 8 bases. Per the germline V gene, CDR1 is MGHRA and CDR2 is YSYEKL. CDR3 length: 17 amino acids. V trimming: 3 bases; J trimming: 1 base; junction bases outside the gene matches: 7. CDR3 sequence reads: CASSQSSGTGNTGELFF. The CDR3 DNA reads as TGCGCCAGCAGCCAGAGTTCCGGGACAGGGAACACCGGGGAGCTGTTTTTT.

V gene TRBV10-3 combines with J gene TRBJ1-3; no clear D gene. Germline-derived CDR1 and CDR2 are ENHRY and SYGVKD. The CDR3 has 14 amino acids. V lost 7 bases and J 8 bases, leaving 18 bases between the germline ends. The DNA for the CDR3 is TGTGCCATCACCCCCGGGCCCCTAATGGACACCATATATTTT. Protein product: CAITPGPLMDTIYF.

The J gene is TRBJ2-7, the V gene TRBV9; D remains ambiguous. The CDR3 consists of 14 residues. In germline, CDR1 is SGDLS, CDR2 YYNGEE. V was trimmed by 2 bases and J by 2 bases, leaving 11 bases between them. Written as DNA, the CDR3 is TGTGCCAGCAGCGTCCTCTCTAACCCCTACGAGCAGTACTTC. Amino acid sequence: CASSVLSNPYEQYF.

The DNA for the CDR3 is TGTGCCAGCAGTTTGAGCGGGAGAGAGAATGAGCAGTTCTTC. As protein: CASSLSGRENEQFF. The genes are TRBV27 and TRBJ2-1, with TRBD2 matching 8 bases. V lost 3 bases, J lost 7 bases, and 5 bases stayed unmatched. CDR3 size: 14 residues. Per the germline V gene, CDR1 is MNHEY and CDR2 is SMNVEV (reference sequence).

The rearrangement joins TRBV2 to TRBJ2-7; weak D call: TRBD1 (5 bases). Germline CDR1 reads SNHLY; CDR2 reads FYNNEI. This CDR3 spans 13 amino acids. Deletions cut 7 bases from V and 1 base from J, with 11 bases between. The CDR3 DNA follows: TGTGCCAGCATCGACAGTCCTTCCTACGAGCAGTACTTC. It translates to CASIDSPSYEQYF.

V usage is TRBV30 and J usage is TRBJ2-6; tentatively, D is TRBD1 (5 bases). V lost 1 base and J lost 1, with 8 bases in between. Germline V lookup: CDR1 GTSNPN, CDR2 SVGIG (reference sequence). The CDR3 sequence is 15 residues long. CDR3 protein: CAWSAPGSGANVLTF. Here the CDR3 DNA reads TGTGCCTGGAGTGCCCCAGGGTCTGGGGCCAACGTCCTGACTTTC.

The chain joins TRBV6-5 to TRBJ1-2; no firm D call. The CDR3 loop spans 14 amino acids. Germline CDR1 reads MNHEY; CDR2 reads SVGAGI. V lost 7 bases to trimming and J lost 1 base, with 13 bases between them. CDR3 in DNA: TGTGCCAGCAATCTGGACGGGAATAACTATGGCTACACCTTC. Encoded protein: CASNLDGNNYGYTF.

The chain uses TRBV12-3 or TRBV12-4 and TRBJ1-1; D gene unclear. V was pared by 6 bases and J by 4 bases, with 12 bases between. The CDR3 is 13 amino acids. In nucleotides, the CDR3 is TGTGCCAGCAGCCCCTCCCCCCGCACTGAAGCTTTCTTT. Amino acid sequence: CASSPSPRTEAFF.

The J gene is TRBJ1-5, the V gene TRBV6-2 or TRBV6-3; D is ambiguous. V dropped 2 bases and J dropped 0 bases, with 2 bases sitting between them. This CDR3 has 13 amino acids. Germline V gene lookup returns CDR1 MNHEY and CDR2 SVGEGT. CDR3 bases: TGTGCCAGCAGTTACGTTAGCAATCAGCCCCAGCATTTT. Translating gives CASSYVSNQPQHF.

V usage is TRBV12-5 and J usage is TRBJ2-5; TRBD2 aligns across 14 bases. CDR1 is LGHNT, CDR2 FRNRAP, per germline. CDR3 length: 17 amino acids. The J segment lost 1 base and the V segment lost 4 bases, leaving 5 bases of the junction unmatched. This chain's CDR3 is CASGSKTSGGVQETQYF. CDR3 nucleotides: TGTGCTAGTGGTTCGAAGACTAGCGGGGGGGTCCAAGAGACCCAGTACTTC.

In its sample, this clone was seen once. The rearrangement uses TRBV30 and TRBJ2-7; 12 bases match TRBD1. The V gene's germline CDR1 is GTSNPN and CDR2 SVGIG (reference sequence). The ends lost 4 bases at V and 6 bases at J; junction bases unmatched: 4. The CDR3 has 13 amino acids. CDR3 sequence reads: CAWTGTGGVEQYF. Written as DNA, the CDR3 is TGTGCCTGGACCGGGACAGGGGGCGTCGAGCAGTACTTC. Combining the CDR3 with reference TRBV30 and TRBJ2-7 gives the whole variable domain SQTIHQWPATLVQPVGSPLSLECTVEGTSNPNLYWYRQAAGRGLQLLFYSVGIGQISSEVPQNLSASRPQDRQFILSSKKLLLSDSGFYLCAWTGTGGVEQYFGPGTRLTVT.